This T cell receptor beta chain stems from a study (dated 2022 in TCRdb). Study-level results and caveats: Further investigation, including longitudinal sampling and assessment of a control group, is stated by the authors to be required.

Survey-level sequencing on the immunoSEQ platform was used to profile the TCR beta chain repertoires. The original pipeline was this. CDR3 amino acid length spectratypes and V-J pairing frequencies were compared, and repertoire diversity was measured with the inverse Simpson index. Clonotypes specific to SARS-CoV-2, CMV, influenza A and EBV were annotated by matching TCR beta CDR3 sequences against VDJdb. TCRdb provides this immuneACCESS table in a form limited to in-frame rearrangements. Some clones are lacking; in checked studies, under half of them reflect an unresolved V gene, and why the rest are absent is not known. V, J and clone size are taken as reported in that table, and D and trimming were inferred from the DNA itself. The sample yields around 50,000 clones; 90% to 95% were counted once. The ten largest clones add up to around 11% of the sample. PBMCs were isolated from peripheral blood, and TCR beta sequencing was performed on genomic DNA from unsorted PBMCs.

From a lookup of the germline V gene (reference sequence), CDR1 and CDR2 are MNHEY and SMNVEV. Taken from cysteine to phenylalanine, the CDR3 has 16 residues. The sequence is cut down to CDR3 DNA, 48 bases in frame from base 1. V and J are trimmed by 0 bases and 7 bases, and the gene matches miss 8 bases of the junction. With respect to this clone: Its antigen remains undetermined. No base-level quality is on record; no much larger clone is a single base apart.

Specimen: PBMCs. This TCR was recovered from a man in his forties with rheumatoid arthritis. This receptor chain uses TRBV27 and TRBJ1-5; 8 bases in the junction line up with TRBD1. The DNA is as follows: TGTGCCAGCAGTTTATCCCCCGGACAGGGCGGACAGCCCCAGCATTTT. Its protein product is CASSLSPGQGGQPQHF.